This is a list of T cell receptor beta chains from one sample in a study of radiotherapy plus CTLA-4 blockade in lung cancer. Generated by immunoSEQ multiplex PCR, the TCRdb table keeps only in-frame clones and is missing some. Among around 120,000 clones listed, just under 80% were seen once. The material was peripheral blood, obtained from a patient treated with radiotherapy plus ipilimumab. Source of these receptors: a human donor with non-small cell lung cancer who had a partial response to radiotherapy plus ipilimumab. Each CDR3 is given with its conserved first and last residue. The D gene is left open where the match is weak. Not all rows give a size; the values are once, few, many and, for expanded clones, a class.

j_call d_call v_call clone_size cdr3_nt cdr3_aa
TRBJ2-7 NA TRBV7-2 NA TGTGCCAGCAGCCCCAGGGTGGGTAGCGGAAGAACCTACGAGCAGTACTTC CASSPRVGSGRTYEQYF
TRBJ1-3 TRBD1 TRBV5-1 NA TGCGCCAGCAGCCCAACAGGGGGTTATGGGTCTGGAAACACCATATATTTT CASSPTGGYGSGNTIYF
TRBJ2-2 NA TRBV15 once TGTGCCACCAGCAGAGAGGGCGGGCTTAACACCGGGGAGCTGTTTTTT CATSREGGLNTGELFF
TRBJ2-7 NA TRBV5-4 NA TGTGCCAGCAGCTTGGCCGGCAGGGGCGGCGAGCAGTACTTC CASSLAGRGGEQYF
TRBJ1-4 TRBD1 TRBV7-9 NA TGTGCCAGCAGCTTAGGGGGGACAGGCCGGGAAAAACTGTTTTTT CASSLGGTGREKLFF
TRBJ2-3 TRBD2 TRBV15 few TGTGCCACCAGCAGAGATGACGGGGGACTAGCGGGAGGTCGGAATACGCAGTATTTT CATSRDDGGLAGGRNTQYF
TRBJ2-4 TRBD2 TRBV9 once TGTGCCAGCAGCGTGAGCGGGAGCTGGGCCAAAAACATTCAGTACTTC CASSVSGSWAKNIQYF
TRBJ2-3 NA TRBV5-1 NA TGCGCCAGCAGCTTGGGTAAGAGCCCTAGCACAGATACGCAGTATTTT CASSLGKSPSTDTQYF
TRBJ1-4 NA TRBV18 few TGTGCCAGCTCACTCTTCTCACAGGCTAATGAAAAACTGTTTTTT CASSLFSQANEKLFF
TRBJ1-1 TRBD1 TRBV18 NA TGTGCCAGCTCACCCTCAGGGGGTAACACTGAAGCTTTCTTT CASSPSGGNTEAFF
TRBJ1-1 NA TRBV6-5 NA TGTGCCAGCAGCCCTATGGGAGGGCAGAAAGCTTTCTTT CASSPMGGQKAFF
TRBJ1-4 TRBD1 TRBV27 NA TGTGCCAGCAGTTCCTACAGGACAGGGCTTAATGAAAAACTGTTTTTT CASSSYRTGLNEKLFF
TRBJ2-1 NA TRBV7-9 NA TGTGCCAGCAGCTTAGCAGGGGGTAATGAGCAGTTCTTC CASSLAGGNEQFF
TRBJ2-7 NA TRBV25-1 NA TGTGCCAGCAGTGATCCCGGGAAGAGCAACGAGCAGTACTTC CASSDPGKSNEQYF
TRBJ1-4 TRBD1 TRBV2 NA TGTGCCAGCTCATATCTCCGGGACAGAAATGAAAAACTGTTTTTT CASSYLRDRNEKLFF
TRBJ2-2 NA TRBV2 NA TGTGCCAGCAGTGAAGCTTCTAGTCGGACCGGGGAGCTGTTTTTT CASSEASSRTGELFF
TRBJ2-2 NA TRBV30 NA TGTGCCGGCCTCGCCGGGGAGCTGTTTTTT CAGLAGELFF
TRBJ2-3 TRBD2 TRBV7-3 NA TGTGCCAGCAGCCCACGGACTAGCGGGCCCACAGATACGCAGTATTTT CASSPRTSGPTDTQYF
TRBJ1-2 TRBD1 TRBV27 NA TGTGCCAGCAGGATACCCAGGGGGCACTATGGCTACACCTTC CASRIPRGHYGYTF
TRBJ1-2 TRBD1 TRBV27 NA TGTGCCAGCAGGGGAACGGGACAGCCGTTAAACTATGGCTACACCTTC CASRGTGQPLNYGYTF
TRBJ1-4 NA TRBV4-3 few TGCGCCAGCAGCCAAGATGTCCACGGAGGTGAAAAACTGTTTTTT CASSQDVHGGEKLFF
TRBJ2-5 TRBD2 TRBV7-2 NA TGTGCCAGCAGCCCGATTCTTAGCGGGAGAGGGGGAGAGACCCAGTACTTC CASSPILSGRGGETQYF
TRBJ2-6 NA TRBV28 NA TGTGCCAGCAGTCACAGGTTCTCTGGGGCCAACGTCCTGACTTTC CASSHRFSGANVLTF
TRBJ2-3 TRBD1 TRBV28 NA TGTGCCAGCAGTACCGGACAGGGTTTAATCCATACGCAGTATTTT CASSTGQGLIHTQYF
TRBJ2-3 NA TRBV29-1 NA TGCAGCGTTGAAGACCCTACCACAGATACGCAGTATTTT CSVEDPTTDTQYF
TRBJ2-7 NA TRBV7-9 NA TGTGCCAGCAGCTCCGACTGGTCCTACGAGCAGTACTTC CASSSDWSYEQYF
TRBJ1-1 NA TRBV5-4 NA TGTGCCAGCATCGACACTAGGAACACTGAAGCTTTCTTT CASIDTRNTEAFF
TRBJ2-1 NA TRBV7-6 NA TGTGCCAGCAGCTTAGGGCAACCCTACAATGAGCAGTTCTTC CASSLGQPYNEQFF
TRBJ2-5 TRBD2 TRBV7-6 NA TGTGCCAGCAGCCCCGGACTAGCGGGAGAGACCCAGTACTTC CASSPGLAGETQYF
TRBJ2-1 NA TRBV14 NA TGTGCCAGCAGCCAAGCGACTAGACTCCTCCGCCCCGGCAATGAGCAGTTCTTC CASSQATRLLRPGNEQFF
TRBJ2-5 NA TRBV7-2 NA TGTGCCAGCAGCTTAAATCCAGCGGAATACCAAGAGACCCAGTACTTC CASSLNPAEYQETQYF
TRBJ2-3 NA TRBV5-4 few TGTGCCAGCAGCTTGGCGGGCGGGGCCACAGATACGCAGTATTTT CASSLAGGATDTQYF